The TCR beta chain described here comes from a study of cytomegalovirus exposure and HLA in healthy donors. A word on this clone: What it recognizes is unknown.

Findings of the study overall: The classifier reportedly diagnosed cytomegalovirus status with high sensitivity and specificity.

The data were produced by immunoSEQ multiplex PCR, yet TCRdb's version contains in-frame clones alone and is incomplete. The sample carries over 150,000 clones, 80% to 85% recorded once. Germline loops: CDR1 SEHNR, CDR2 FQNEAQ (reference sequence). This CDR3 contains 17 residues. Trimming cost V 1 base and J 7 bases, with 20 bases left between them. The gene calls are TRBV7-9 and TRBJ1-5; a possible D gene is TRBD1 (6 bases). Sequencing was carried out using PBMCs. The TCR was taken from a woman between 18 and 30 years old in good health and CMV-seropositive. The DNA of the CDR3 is TGTGCCAGCAGCTTAGATGGTAGGGGGGGCCAAGGGCAGCCCCAGCATTTT. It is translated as CASSLDGRGGQGQPQHF.